This T cell receptor (beta chain) comes out of a study of OX40 agonist ivuxolimab in advanced cancers. Regarding the study in general: Ivuxolimab was an agonistic, fully human IgG2 monoclonal antibody directed against OX40 (CD134), a costimulatory receptor. In the dose-escalation cohort, approximately 80% of patients were male, and the mean age was approximately 60 years with a range of roughly 20 to 85. Intravenous ivuxolimab was administered to patients every 2 weeks at six dose levels: 0.01, 0.1, 0.3, 1.5, 3 and 10 mg/kg. The point of sequencing TCRbeta in the periphery was to test whether ivuxolimab changed TCR sequence diversity and drove clonal T-cell expansion. Prior anti-PD-1, anti-PD-L1 or anti-CTLA-4 therapy was permitted, and about two fifths of dose-escalation patients had received checkpoint inhibitors. Partial responses were achieved by three dose-escalation patients, of whom one had hepatocellular carcinoma and two had cutaneous melanoma. Among the roughly 50 dose-escalation patients, about 19 had hepatocellular carcinoma, 15 or so melanoma, 9 renal cell carcinoma and 9 head and neck cancer. The monotherapy dose-escalation portion (N of about 50 patients) of the phase I ivuxolimab trial is reported in the paper.

The trial excluded patients who had a history of autoimmune disease or who were on systemic immunosuppression. Peripheral blood for TCR sequencing was collected from all dose cohorts at baseline, on cycle 4 day 1, and on cycle 7 day 1. Samples were obtained from an open-label, multicenter, first-in-human phase I dose-escalation trial of ivuxolimab. Adults with locally advanced or metastatic head and neck squamous cell, hepatocellular, melanoma or renal cell carcinoma were enrolled in the trial. Before TCR sequencing, CD4+ T cells and CD8+ T cells from peripheral blood were sorted into separate populations. Study-wide conclusions, independent of this receptor: Partial responders in the 0.1-3.0 mg/kg groups had among the lowest normalized peripheral clonal expansion, especially among CD8+ T cells. After ivuxolimab, CD8+ T cells had more expanded clones than CD4+ T cells on average. Clonal expansion of both CD4+ and CD8+ blood T cells was observed from baseline to week 6 at doses 0.1 to 3.0 mg/kg. Low levels of normalized T-cell clonal expansion were also seen in some patients who did not respond. The antigen specificity of the peripheral T cells that underwent clonal expansion was not determined.

Comment on this clone: No cognate antigen has been identified for it. The record has no base qualities; no much larger clone is one base away.

Genomic DNA was isolated from the sorted cells so that the TCRbeta CDR3 region could be sequenced. The immunoSEQ Assay was used to sequence the TCRbeta CDR3 regions. TCRdb retrieved this table from immuneACCESS and kept in-frame rearrangements only. Not all clones are present; in checked studies, unresolved V genes account for under half, and no reason is known for the remainder. The sample records around 79,000 clones, more than 85% of which are singletons. Of the sample, roughly a tenth falls within the top ten clones. The CDR3 holds 15 amino acids from the cysteine to the phenylalanine. Only the CDR3 region is kept as DNA, spanning 45 bases read in frame from base 1. After removal of 4 bases from V and 4 bases from J, the junction retains 1 base not matched to a gene. Based on the germline V gene (reference sequence), the CDR1 and CDR2 sequences are LNHDA and SQIVND.

Sequenced material: CD4+ or CD8+ T cells sorted from blood, taken in a trial of the OX40 agonist ivuxolimab. This chain is built from TRBV19 and TRBJ2-3; 14 bases in the junction line up with TRBD2. This receptor was taken from an adult with an advanced solid tumor such as melanoma, head and neck, liver or kidney cancer. At the DNA level, the sequence is TGTGCCAGTAGTAAGGGACTAGCGGGGGCAGATACGCAGTATTTT. It specifies CASSKGLAGADTQYF.